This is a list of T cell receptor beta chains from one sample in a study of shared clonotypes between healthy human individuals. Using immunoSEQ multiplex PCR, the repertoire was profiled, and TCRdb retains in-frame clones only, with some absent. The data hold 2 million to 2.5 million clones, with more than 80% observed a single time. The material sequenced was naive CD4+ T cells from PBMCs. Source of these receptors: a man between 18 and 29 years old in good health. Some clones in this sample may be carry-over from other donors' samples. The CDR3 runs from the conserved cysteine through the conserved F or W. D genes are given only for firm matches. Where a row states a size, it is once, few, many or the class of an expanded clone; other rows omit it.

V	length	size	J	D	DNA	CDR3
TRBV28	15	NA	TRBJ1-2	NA	TGTGCCAGCATCGCCTCCCCGGTTTATCGGGATGGCTACACCTTC	CASIASPVYRDGYTF
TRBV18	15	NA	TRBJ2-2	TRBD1	TGTGCCAGCTCACCATCGGGACAGGGTACCGGGGAGCTGTTTTTT	CASSPSGQGTGELFF
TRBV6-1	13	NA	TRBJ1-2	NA	TGTGCCAGCAGTGAAGCGACCCGGGGCGGCTACACCTTC	CASSEATRGGYTF
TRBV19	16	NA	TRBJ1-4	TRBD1	TGTGCCAGTAGTATCGGGGACAGGGGGCGACTTGAAAAACTGTTTTTT	CASSIGDRGRLEKLFF
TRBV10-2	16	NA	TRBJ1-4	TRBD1	TGCGCCAGCAGTGTAAACCAGGGGGCGGAGGGGGAAAAACTGTTTTTT	CASSVNQGAEGEKLFF
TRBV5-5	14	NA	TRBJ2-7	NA	TGTGCCAGCAGCTTGGGGTTTGGGGTCCACGAGCAGTACTTC	CASSLGFGVHEQYF
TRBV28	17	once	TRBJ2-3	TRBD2	TGTGCCAGCAGTCTCGCAGGACTAGCGGGAGATGGAGATACGCAGTATTTT	CASSLAGLAGDGDTQYF
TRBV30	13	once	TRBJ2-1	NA	TGTGCCTGGAGTGTAGCCCCCTACAATGAGCAGTTCTTC	CAWSVAPYNEQFF
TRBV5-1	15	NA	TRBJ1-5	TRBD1	TGTGCCAGCAGCTCGACAGGGTCCTTCAATCAGCCCCAGCATTTT	CASSSTGSFNQPQHF
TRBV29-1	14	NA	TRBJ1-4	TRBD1	TGCAGCGTTGCAGGAGGACAGGGGAATGAAAAACTGTTTTTT	CSVAGGQGNEKLFF
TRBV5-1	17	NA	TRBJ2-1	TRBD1	TGCGCCAGCAGCTTGGAGGTTGTGGGGACAGGGTACGGTGAGCAGTTCTTC	CASSLEVVGTGYGEQFF
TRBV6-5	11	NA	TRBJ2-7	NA	TGTGCCAGCAGGGGACGAGAGAAGCAGTACTTC	CASRGREKQYF
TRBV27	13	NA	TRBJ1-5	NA	TGTGCCAGCAGAGCGACAGCCAATCAGCCCCAGCATTTT	CASRATANQPQHF
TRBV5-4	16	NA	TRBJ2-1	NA	TGTGCCAGCAGCTCCGGTGGGGTGAGCTCCTACAATGAGCAGTTCTTC	CASSSGGVSSYNEQFF
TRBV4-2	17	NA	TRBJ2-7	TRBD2	TGTGCCAGCAGCCAAGATAGCGGGACCCGGAAGAACTACGAGCAGTACTTC	CASSQDSGTRKNYEQYF
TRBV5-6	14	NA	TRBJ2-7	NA	TGTGCCAGCAGCTTGGCTGGGGGAACCTACGAGCAGTACTTC	CASSLAGGTYEQYF
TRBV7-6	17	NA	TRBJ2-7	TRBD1	TGTGCCAGCAGCCGGACAGGGGGACAGGGGGCCCCCTACGAGCAGTACTTC	CASSRTGGQGAPYEQYF
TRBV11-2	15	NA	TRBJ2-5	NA	TGTGCCAGCAGCTTAGGGGACTTCGATAGGGTCTCCCAGTACTTC	CASSLGDFDRVSQYF
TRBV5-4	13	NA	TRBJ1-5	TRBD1	TGTGCCAGCAGCCCTCAGACAGGGCAGCCCCAGCATTTT	CASSPQTGQPQHF
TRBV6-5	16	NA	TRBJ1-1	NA	TGTGCCAGCAGTTACTCGGGCGACAGAGCGAACACTGAAGCTTTCTTT	CASSYSGDRANTEAFF
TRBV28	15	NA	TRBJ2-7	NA	TGTGCCAGCAGTTTATGGGGCGGGCGGAGCTACGAGCAGTACTTC	CASSLWGGRSYEQYF
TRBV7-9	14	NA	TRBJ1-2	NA	TGTGCCAGCAGCCGAAACCAACAGGGAGATGGCTACACCTTC	CASSRNQQGDGYTF
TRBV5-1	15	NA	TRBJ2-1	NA	TGCGCCAGCAGCTTGGATGCCACTTCTGGGAATGAGCAGTTCTTC	CASSLDATSGNEQFF
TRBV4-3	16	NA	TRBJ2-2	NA	TGCGCCAGCAGCCAAGGCGAGGGCGGGTTTACCGGGGAGCTGTTTTTT	CASSQGEGGFTGELFF
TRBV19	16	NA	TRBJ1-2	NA	TGTGCCAGTAGTATTTTCGGAGTAGCTGACAACTATGGCTACACCTTC	CASSIFGVADNYGYTF
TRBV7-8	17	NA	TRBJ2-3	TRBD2	TGTGCCAGCAGCACCGGTAGCGGGAGGGCCCCCGGGGATACGCAGTATTTT	CASSTGSGRAPGDTQYF
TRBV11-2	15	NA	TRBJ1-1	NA	TGTGCCAGCAGCACTCACCGGGACACGAACACTGAAGCTTTCTTT	CASSTHRDTNTEAFF
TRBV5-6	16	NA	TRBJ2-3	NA	TGTGCCAGCAGCTTGGGGATGGGACAAAGCACAGATACGCAGTATTTT	CASSLGMGQSTDTQYF
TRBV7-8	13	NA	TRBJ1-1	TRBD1	TGTGCCAGCAGCTTAGCGATACAGGGGACCGCTTTCTTT	CASSLAIQGTAFF
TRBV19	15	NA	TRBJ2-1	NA	TGTGCCAGTAGTATGGAGGGTAGCTCCTACAATGAGCAGTTCTTC	CASSMEGSSYNEQFF
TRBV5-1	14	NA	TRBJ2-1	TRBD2	TGCGCCAGCAGCCTCGGAAGCGGGAGCAATGAGCAGTTCTTC	CASSLGSGSNEQFF
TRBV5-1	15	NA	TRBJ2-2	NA	TGCGCCAGCAGCCTGGACAGACCGAACACCGGGGAGCTGTTTTTT	CASSLDRPNTGELFF
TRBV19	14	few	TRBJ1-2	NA	TGTGCCAGTAGTCCGCCGGTCGGGGTCTATGGCTACACCTTC	CASSPPVGVYGYTF
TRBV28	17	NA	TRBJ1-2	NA	TGTGCCAGCAGTTTATGGCGGGCGAATCCAATGGACTATGGCTACACCTTC	CASSLWRANPMDYGYTF
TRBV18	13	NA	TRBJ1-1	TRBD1	TGTGCCAGTTCGGACAGGTTGAACACTGAAGCTTTCTTT	CASSDRLNTEAFF
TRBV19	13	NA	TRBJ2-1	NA	TGTGCCAGTAGTGGGCGTGCGGAGGGGGAGCAGTTCTTC	CASSGRAEGEQFF
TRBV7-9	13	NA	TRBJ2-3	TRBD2	TGTGCCAGCGGAGCGGGAGGCGCAGATACGCAGTATTTT	CASGAGGADTQYF
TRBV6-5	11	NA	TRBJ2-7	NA	TGTGCCAGCAGCTCTCCCTACGAGCAGTACTTC	CASSSPYEQYF
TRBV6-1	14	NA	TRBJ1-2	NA	TGTGCCAGCAGTGAAGGAGGATCTGGCTATGGCTACACCTTC	CASSEGGSGYGYTF
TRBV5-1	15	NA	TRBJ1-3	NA	TGCGCCAGCTCGGCGGAAGGAAACTCTGGAAACACCATATATTTT	CASSAEGNSGNTIYF
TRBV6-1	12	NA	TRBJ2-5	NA	TGTGCCAGCAGTGAAGGGGGAGAGACCCAGTACTTC	CASSEGGETQYF
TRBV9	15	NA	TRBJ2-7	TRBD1	TGTGCCAGCAGCGTAGGGACAGGCCCCTCCTACGAGCAGTACTTC	CASSVGTGPSYEQYF
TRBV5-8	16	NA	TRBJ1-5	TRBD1	TGTGCCAGCAGCTTGCCTTCCGGGACAGGGGGACGGCCCCAGCATTTT	CASSLPSGTGGRPQHF
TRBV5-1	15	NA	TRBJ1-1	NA	TGCGCCAGCAGCTTGGAGGCAGGGGCAGGGACTGAAGCTTTCTTT	CASSLEAGAGTEAFF
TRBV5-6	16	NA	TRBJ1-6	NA	TGTGCCAGCAGCTTTACATCCGGGGGTGCAAGGGCACCCCTCCACTTT	CASSFTSGGARAPLHF
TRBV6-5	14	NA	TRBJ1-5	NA	TGTGCCAGCATTGTGAATTATAGCAATCAGCCCCAGCATTTT	CASIVNYSNQPQHF
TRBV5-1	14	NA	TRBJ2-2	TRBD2	TGCGCCAGCAAAATAGCGGGAGATGCCGGGGAGCTGTTTTTT	CASKIAGDAGELFF
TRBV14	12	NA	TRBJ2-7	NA	TGTGCCAGCAGCCCGAGAGGCTACGAGCAGTACTTC	CASSPRGYEQYF
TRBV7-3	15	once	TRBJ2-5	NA	TGTGCCAGCAGCTTCGGGAGAATTCCTCAAGAGACCCAGTACTTC	CASSFGRIPQETQYF
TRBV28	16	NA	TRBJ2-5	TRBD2	TGTGCCAGCAGTTTCGATACTAGCGGGTTCCTTGAGACCCAGTACTTC	CASSFDTSGFLETQYF
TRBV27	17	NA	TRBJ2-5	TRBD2	TGTGCCAGCAGTGGCAAACTAGCGGGAGGCGTCCAAGAGACCCAGTACTTC	CASSGKLAGGVQETQYF
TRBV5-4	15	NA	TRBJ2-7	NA	TGTGCCAGCAGCTTTTCGGGGGCTAGGGTCTACGAGCAGTACTTC	CASSFSGARVYEQYF
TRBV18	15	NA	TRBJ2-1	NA	TGTGCCAGCTCTCCAAAAGGGGCCCCCATGGATGAGCAGTTCTTC	CASSPKGAPMDEQFF
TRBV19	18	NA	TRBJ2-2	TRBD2	TGTGCCAGTAGTATAGGAGGACTAGCGCCCGCGAACACCGGGGAGCTGTTTTTT	CASSIGGLAPANTGELFF
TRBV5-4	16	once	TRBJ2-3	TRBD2	TGTGCCAGCAGCTCGGTAGCGGGAGGGCCCGGCGATACGCAGTATTTT	CASSSVAGGPGDTQYF
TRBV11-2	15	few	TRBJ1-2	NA	TGTGCCAGCAGCGGTAGCCAGGGGCAGGGGCATGGCTACACCTTC	CASSGSQGQGHGYTF
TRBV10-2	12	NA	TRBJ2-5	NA	TGCGCCAGCAGGGCAGGGCAGGAGACCCAGTACTTC	CASRAGQETQYF